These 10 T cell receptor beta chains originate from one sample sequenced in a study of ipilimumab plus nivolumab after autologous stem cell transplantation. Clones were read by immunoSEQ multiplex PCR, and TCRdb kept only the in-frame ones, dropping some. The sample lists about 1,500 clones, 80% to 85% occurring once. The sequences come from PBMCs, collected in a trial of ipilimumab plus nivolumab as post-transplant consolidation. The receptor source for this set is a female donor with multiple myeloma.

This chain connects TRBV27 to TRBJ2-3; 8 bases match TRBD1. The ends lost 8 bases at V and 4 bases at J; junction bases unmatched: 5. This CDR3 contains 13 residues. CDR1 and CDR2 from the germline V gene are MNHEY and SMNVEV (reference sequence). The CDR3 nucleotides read TGTGCCAGCTGGTTACAGGGGGCAGATACGCAGTATTTT. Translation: CASWLQGADTQYF.

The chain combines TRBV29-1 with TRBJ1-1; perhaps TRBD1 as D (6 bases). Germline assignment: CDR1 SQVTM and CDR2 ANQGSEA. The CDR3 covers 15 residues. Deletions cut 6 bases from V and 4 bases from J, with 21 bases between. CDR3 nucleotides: TGCAGCGTCGTACTGGTGTATCAGGGGCCCACTGAAGCTTTCTTT. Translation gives CSVVLVYQGPTEAFF.

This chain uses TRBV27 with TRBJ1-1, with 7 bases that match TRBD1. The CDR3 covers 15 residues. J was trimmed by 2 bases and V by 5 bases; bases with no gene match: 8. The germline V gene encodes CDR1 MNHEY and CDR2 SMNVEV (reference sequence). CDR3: CASSEMGQTNTEAFF. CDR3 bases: TGTGCCAGCAGTGAGATGGGACAGACCAACACTGAAGCTTTCTTT.

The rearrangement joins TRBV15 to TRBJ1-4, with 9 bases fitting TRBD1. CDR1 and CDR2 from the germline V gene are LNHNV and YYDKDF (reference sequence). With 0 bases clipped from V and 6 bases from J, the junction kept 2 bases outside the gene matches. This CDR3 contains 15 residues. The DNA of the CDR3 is TGTGCCACCAGCAGAGAGGGACAGGGAGATGAAAAACTGTTTTTT. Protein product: CATSREGQGDEKLFF.

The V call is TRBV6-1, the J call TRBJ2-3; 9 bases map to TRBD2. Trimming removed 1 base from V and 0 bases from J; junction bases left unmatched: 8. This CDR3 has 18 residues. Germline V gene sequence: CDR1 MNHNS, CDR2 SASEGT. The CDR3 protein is CASSEVFLAGPSTDTQYF. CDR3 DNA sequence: TGTGCCAGCAGTGAAGTCTTCCTAGCGGGACCGAGCACAGATACGCAGTATTTT.

The CDR3 protein is CASSDQASSNEQFF. The CDR3 nucleotides read TGTGCCAGCAGTGACCAAGCTTCTAGCAATGAGCAGTTCTTC. The J gene is TRBJ2-1, the V gene TRBV6-4, with D hard to call. The CDR3 runs 14 residues. Trimming removed 2 bases from V and 6 bases from J, with 11 bases in between. The germline V gene has CDR1 MRHNA and CDR2 SNTAGT.

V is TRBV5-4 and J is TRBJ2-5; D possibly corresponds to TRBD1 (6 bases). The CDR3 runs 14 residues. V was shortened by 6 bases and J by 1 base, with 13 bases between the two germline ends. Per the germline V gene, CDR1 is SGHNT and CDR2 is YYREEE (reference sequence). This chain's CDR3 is CASTTGTPQETQYF. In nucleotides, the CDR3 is TGTGCCAGCACCACTGGGACACCCCAAGAGACCCAGTACTTC.

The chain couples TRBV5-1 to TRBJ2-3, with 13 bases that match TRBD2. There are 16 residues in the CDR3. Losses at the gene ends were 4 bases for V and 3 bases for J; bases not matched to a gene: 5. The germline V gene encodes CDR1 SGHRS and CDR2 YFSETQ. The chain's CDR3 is CASSIGLAGETDTQYF. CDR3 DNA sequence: TGCGCCAGCAGCATCGGACTAGCGGGAGAGACAGATACGCAGTATTTT. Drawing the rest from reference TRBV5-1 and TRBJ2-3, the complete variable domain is KAGVTQTPRYLIKTRGQQVTLSCSPISGHRSVSWYQQTPGQGLQFLFEYFSETQRNKGNFPGRFSGRQFSNSRSEMNVSTLELGDSALYLCASSIGLAGETDTQYFGPGTRLTVL.

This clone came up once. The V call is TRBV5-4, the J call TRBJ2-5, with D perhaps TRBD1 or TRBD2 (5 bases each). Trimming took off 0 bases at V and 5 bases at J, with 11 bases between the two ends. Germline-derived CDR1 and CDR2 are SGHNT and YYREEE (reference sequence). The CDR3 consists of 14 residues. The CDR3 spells CASSLAGGRETQYF. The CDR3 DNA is TGTGCCAGCAGCTTGGCTGGGGGTCGTGAGACCCAGTACTTC.

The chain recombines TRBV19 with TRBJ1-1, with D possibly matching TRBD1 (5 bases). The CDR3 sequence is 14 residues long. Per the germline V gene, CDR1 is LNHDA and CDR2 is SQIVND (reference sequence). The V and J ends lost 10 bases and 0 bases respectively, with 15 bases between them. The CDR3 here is CATTPQTVNTEAFF. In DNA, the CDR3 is TGTGCCACCACCCCCCAGACAGTGAACACTGAAGCTTTCTTT. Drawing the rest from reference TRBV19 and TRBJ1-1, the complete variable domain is DGGITQSPKYLFRKEGQNVTLSCEQNLNHDAMYWYRQDPGQGLRLIYYSQIVNDFQKGDIAEGYSVSREKKESFPLTVTSAQKNPTAFYLCATTPQTVNTEAFFGQGTRLTVV.